The clone carrying this T cell receptor beta chain was counted between two and nine times. The target antigen is unknown. The data belong to a study of blood T cells in healthy people across ages. Study details: Per two T cells, template switching captured roughly one barcoded beta molecule. Broader study findings: Any conclusive comparison of naive versus antigen-experienced cells was prevented by using unsorted PBMCs.

The CDR3 sequence is 13 residues long. Germline CDR1 is SEHNR and CDR2 is FQNEAQ (reference sequence). Trimming cost V 4 bases and J 5 bases; bases outside gene matches: 2. The use of a sample-barcoded 5' primer and a J-beta primer mix characterized a second PCR of roughly 6 to 12 cycles. TCRdb recomputed calls from the 5' RACE reads with MiXCR, one row per CDR3 protein. The sample records around 1,600,000 distinct CDR3 sequences, approximately 42% being singletons. The chain couples TRBV7-9 to TRBJ2-5; 9 bases agree with TRBD2. The receptor's source is a young woman in good health. What was sequenced was blood. CDR3 sequence (DNA): TGTGCCAGCAGCTCAAGCGGGAGGGAGACCCAGTACTTC. Translation gives CASSSSGRETQYF.